The T cell receptor (beta chain) described here comes from a study of blood T cell repertoires in COVID-19 (dated by TCRdb to 2018 to 2021). Study-wide context: Collaborator samples came from the United States, Italy and Spain and covered acute and convalescent phases of COVID-19. The repertoires were released in a freely available public database meant as a resource for research on the immune response to SARS-CoV-2. The prospective study material was composed of cDNA or gDNA derived from T cells, B-cell-depleted T cells, or PBMCs. Samples came from the ongoing ImmuneRACE study (first 160 participants) plus 1,254 subjects from 6 global collaborators. Subjects who had been exposed to COVID-19, were actively infected with it, or had recovered from it provided the deeply sampled blood TCRbeta repertoires that made up the dataset. Where HLA class I and class II types were available, the types were taken from metadata supplied by the sample provider, not from assay-based typing. Nearly every sample came with metadata listing a de-identified subject ID, COVID-19 status, age in years and sex.

The collaborating institutions used their own protocols to collect whole blood in K2EDTA tubes. Collaborator samples were shipped for TCRbeta analysis as frozen whole blood, isolated PBMCs, or DNA extracted from either sample type. On this clone: This clone's antigen is unknown. No base-level quality is on record; no much larger clone is a single base apart.

The immunoSEQ Assay, a bias-controlled multiplex PCR, was used to amplify TCRbeta CDR3 regions from genomic DNA. As for the authors' bioinformatics: Within the assay, amplification of reference gene primers was used to estimate how many nucleated cells each sample contained. Sequence reads were collapsed and filtered to measure the absolute abundance of every unique TCRbeta CDR3 rearrangement. For each sample, productive Simpson clonality was calculated as the square root of Simpson's diversity index across productive rearrangements. Not all clones reach the TCRdb copy of this immuneACCESS table, which keeps in-frame sequences only. Checked studies attribute under half of the gap to unresolved V genes and leave the rest unexplained. D and trimming were read from the DNA, whereas the V and J calls and clone size are those reported in that table. Within this sample are approximately 15,000 clones, with roughly 90% of them counted one time only. About 3.1% of the sample is taken by the ten largest.

Overall study results and their limits: The amount of clinical and demographic metadata varied by source and participant and was provided uncurated.

Based on the germline V gene (reference sequence), the CDR1 and CDR2 sequences are SEHNR and FQNEAQ. The CDR3 sequence holds 15 residues, the cysteine and phenylalanine included. Left in the record is the CDR3 DNA by itself, 45 bases read in frame from the first base. At the junction V is shortened by 5 bases and J by 5 bases, with 18 bases in between. The receptor was derived from a human donor in a cohort sampled during active COVID-19. Sequenced input: peripheral blood. The V and J genes are TRBV7-9 and TRBJ1-2; the D gene remains uncertain. The CDR3 loop reads CASSPSIDGKYGYTF. The nucleotide sequence is given as TGTGCCAGCAGCCCGAGTATTGACGGGAAATATGGCTACACCTTC.